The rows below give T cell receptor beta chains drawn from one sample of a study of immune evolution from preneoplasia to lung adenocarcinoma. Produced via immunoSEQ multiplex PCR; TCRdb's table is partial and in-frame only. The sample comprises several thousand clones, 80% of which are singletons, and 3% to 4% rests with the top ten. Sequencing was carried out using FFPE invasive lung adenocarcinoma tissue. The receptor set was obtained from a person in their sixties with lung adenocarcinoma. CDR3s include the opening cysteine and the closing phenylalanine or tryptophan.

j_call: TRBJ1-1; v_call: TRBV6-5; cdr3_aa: CASSTTDRGVEAFF
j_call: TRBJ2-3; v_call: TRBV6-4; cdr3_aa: CASSQDYTTDTQYF
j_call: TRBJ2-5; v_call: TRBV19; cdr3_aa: CASSIDGGRGSETQYF
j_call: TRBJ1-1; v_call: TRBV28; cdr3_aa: CASSWNFEAFF
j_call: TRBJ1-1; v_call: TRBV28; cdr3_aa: CASRTVANEAFF
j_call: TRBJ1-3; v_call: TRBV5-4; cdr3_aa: CAAPQTGNTIYF
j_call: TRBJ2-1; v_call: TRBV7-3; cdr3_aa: CASSLRSNNEQFF
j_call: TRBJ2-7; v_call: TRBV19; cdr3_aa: CASSFLVSSSYEQYF
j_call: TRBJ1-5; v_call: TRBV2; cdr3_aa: CASSRDTNQPQHF
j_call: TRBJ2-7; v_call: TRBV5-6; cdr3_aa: CASSVGFYEQYF
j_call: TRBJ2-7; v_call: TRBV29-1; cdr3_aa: CSAENSYEQYF
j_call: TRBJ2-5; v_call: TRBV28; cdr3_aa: CASSSPTGEETQYF
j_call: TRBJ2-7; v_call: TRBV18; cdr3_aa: CASRQSAATFPYEQYF
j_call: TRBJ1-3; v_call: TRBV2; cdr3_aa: CASMQDSGNTIYF
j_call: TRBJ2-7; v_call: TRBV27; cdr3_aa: CASSPSGTSGRGRYYEQYF
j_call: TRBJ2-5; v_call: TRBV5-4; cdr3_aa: CASSSKLAGGLGTQYF
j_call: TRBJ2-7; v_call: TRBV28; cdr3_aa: CASSFVGAQDEQYF
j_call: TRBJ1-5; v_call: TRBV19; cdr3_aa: CASSMDRGVRQPQHF
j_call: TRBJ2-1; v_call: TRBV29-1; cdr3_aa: CSVVPGGLNNEQFF
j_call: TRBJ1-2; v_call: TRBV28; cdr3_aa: CASNPPNTGYTF
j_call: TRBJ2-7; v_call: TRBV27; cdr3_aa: CASSLKGVREQYF
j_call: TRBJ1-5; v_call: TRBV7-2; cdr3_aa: CASSPTGGNSNQPQHF
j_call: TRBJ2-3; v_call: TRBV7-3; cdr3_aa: CASSSGTGHTDTQYF
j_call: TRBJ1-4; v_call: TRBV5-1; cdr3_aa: CASSHIGGKNEKLFF
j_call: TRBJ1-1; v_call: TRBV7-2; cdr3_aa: CASSLGRLEAFF